This TCR beta chain was documented in a study of type 1 regulatory T cells. In the study overall: This in vitro CD4 product, T-allo10, is enriched for Tr1 cells and alloantigen-specific.

As for this clonotype: Its antigen is still unknown.

MiXCR, run by TCRdb on the reads, gives a single entry per CDR3 protein. Of more than 20,000 distinct CDR3 sequences in the sample, around 70% were seen once. CDR3 size: 17 residues. Germline loops: CDR1 MNHEY, CDR2 SVGEGT. V was pared by 0 bases and J by 2 bases, with 5 bases of the junction left unmatched. Graft donor-derived T-allo10 cells were described as host-alloantigen-specific, anergic, and alloantigen-specifically suppressive. The TCR sequence derives from a human donor in good health. The sample taken for sequencing was cultured T cells, either the whole culture or a sorted T cell fraction (not recorded which). Subset: Tr1-enriched cell product generated in vitro against host alloantigens. The rearrangement joins TRBV6-2 or TRBV6-3 to TRBJ1-5, with 9 bases identical to TRBD1. The CDR3 region is CASSYSPRQGGNQPQHF. CDR3 nucleotides: TGTGCCAGCAGTTACTCCCCCAGACAGGGGGGCAATCAGCCCCAGCATTTT.